This record looks at one TCR beta chain sequence and its context. Sequence at one end of the junction differs from germline and may be a read error. The data originate from a study of blood T cell repertoires in COVID-19. Study-wide context: The samples span acute and convalescent COVID-19 from the United States, Italy and Spain. T cells, B-cell-depleted T cells, or PBMCs supplied cDNA or gDNA.

CDR1 and CDR2 from the germline V gene are SGHRS and YFSETQ. The CDR3 has 16 amino acids. The method was immunoSEQ multiplex PCR; TCRdb's version includes in-frame clones alone and lacks a portion of them. The sample holds fewer than 90,000 clones, under 85% seen once. Sequenced material: peripheral blood. The receptor was isolated from a man in his sixties with COVID-19, enrolled during active disease. This sequence joins TRBV5-1 and TRBJ2-2; perhaps TRBD2 as D (5 bases). The CDR3 sequence is CAGSPGSGKNTGELFF. The CDR3 bases are TGCGCCGGCAGCCCTGGGTCGGGGAAGAACACCGGGGAGCTGTTTTTT.